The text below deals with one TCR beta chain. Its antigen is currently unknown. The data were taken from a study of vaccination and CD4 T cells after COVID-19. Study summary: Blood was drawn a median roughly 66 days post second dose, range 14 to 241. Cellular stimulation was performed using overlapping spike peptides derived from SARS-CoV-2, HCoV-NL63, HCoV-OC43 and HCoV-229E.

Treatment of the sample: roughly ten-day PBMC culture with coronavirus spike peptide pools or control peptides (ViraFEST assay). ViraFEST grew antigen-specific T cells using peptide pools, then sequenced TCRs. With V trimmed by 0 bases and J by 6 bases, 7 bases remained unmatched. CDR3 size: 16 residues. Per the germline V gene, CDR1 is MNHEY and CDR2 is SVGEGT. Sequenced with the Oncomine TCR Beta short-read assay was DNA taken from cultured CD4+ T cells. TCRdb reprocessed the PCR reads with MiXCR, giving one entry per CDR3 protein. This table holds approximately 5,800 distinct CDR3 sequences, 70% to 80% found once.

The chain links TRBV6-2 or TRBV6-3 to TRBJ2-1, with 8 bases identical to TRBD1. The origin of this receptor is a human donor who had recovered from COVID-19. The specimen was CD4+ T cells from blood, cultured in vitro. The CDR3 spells CASSYSPWTGTNEQFF. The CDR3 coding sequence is TGTGCCAGCAGTTACTCGCCCTGGACAGGGACCAATGAGCAGTTCTTC.